The clone carrying this T cell receptor (beta chain) was counted a single time. As yet, its antigen is unknown. This record belongs to a study of graft-versus-host responses after intestinal transplantation. About the research overall: Every recipient underwent anti-thymocyte globulin induction, then tacrolimus and steroids for approximately 3 years.

Looked up from germline, CDR1 is MDHEN and CDR2 is SYDVKM. The V gene lost 3 bases and the J gene lost 4 bases, with 28 bases spanning the gap. This CDR3 contains 21 residues. The table came from immunoSEQ multiplex PCR; TCRdb's copy has only in-frame clones and leaves some out. The sample comprises tens of thousands of clones, around 86% of which are singletons, and approximately 8% rests with the top ten. Study-level points and caveats: Some GvH clones were seen earlier in gut or blood, suggesting intestinal origin. Allografts of patients with graft-donor T cell macrochimerism showed high graft-versus-host to host-versus-graft clone ratios.

Sequenced here: unstimulated CD8+ T cells sorted from spleen or lymph node cells, sampled before transplant. The chain has TRBV28 and TRBJ2-6; D is undetermined. The clonotype originates from a human donor who was the organ donor for an intestinal transplant. The CDR3 is CASSFPRGRRIPRHGANVLTF. The DNA for the CDR3 is TGTGCCAGCAGTTTCCCTCGAGGTCGACGGATCCCGCGACACGGGGCCAACGTCCTGACTTTC.